A selection of T cell receptor beta chains follows, all from one sample in a study of memory CD4+ T cells and cytomegalovirus serostatus. Some clones are missing from TCRdb's copy, which holds only in-frame ones; the method was immunoSEQ multiplex PCR. The sample lists roughly 49,000 clones, roughly 78% occurring once. The material sequenced was memory CD4+ T cells from blood. Receptor source: an adult in good health and CMV-seronegative. CDR3s include the opening cysteine and the closing phenylalanine or tryptophan. A D gene is named only where the DNA matches it firmly. Some rows have no size entry. The others give once, few or many, or a class for an expanded clone.

CDR3aa: CASPQGTSSYEQYF
CDR3nt: TGTGCCAGCCCGCAGGGGACAAGCTCCTACGAGCAGTACTTC
abundance: -
d_gene: -
v_gene: TRBV25-1
j_gene: TRBJ2-7

CDR3aa: CASSPSQVIIIEAFF
CDR3nt: TGTGCCAGCAGTCCATCACAGGTGATAATAATTGAAGCTTTCTTT
abundance: medium-sized
d_gene: -
v_gene: TRBV6-6
j_gene: TRBJ1-1

CDR3aa: CASSSGRLAGGEDTQYF
CDR3nt: TGCGCCAGCAGCTCGGGAAGACTAGCGGGGGGCGAGGATACGCAGTATTTT
abundance: once
d_gene: TRBD2
v_gene: TRBV5-1
j_gene: TRBJ2-3

CDR3aa: CASSPNIHGGEQYF
CDR3nt: TGTGCCAGCAGCCCAAATATACACGGCGGCGAGCAGTACTTC
abundance: -
d_gene: -
v_gene: TRBV6-1
j_gene: TRBJ2-7

CDR3aa: CASGPYRINEKLFF
CDR3nt: TGTGCCAGCGGGCCCTACAGGATAAATGAAAAACTGTTTTTT
abundance: -
d_gene: -
v_gene: TRBV5-4
j_gene: TRBJ1-4

CDR3aa: CASHPGTGDGYTF
CDR3nt: TGTGCCAGCCACCCCGGGACAGGGGACGGCTACACCTTC
abundance: -
d_gene: TRBD1
v_gene: TRBV7-9
j_gene: TRBJ1-2

CDR3aa: CASSPPSSGANVLTF
CDR3nt: TGTGCCAGCAGCCCGCCGTCCTCTGGGGCCAACGTCCTGACTTTC
abundance: -
d_gene: -
v_gene: TRBV5-4
j_gene: TRBJ2-6

CDR3aa: CASSQESSYEQYF
CDR3nt: TGTGCCAGCAGCCAAGAGAGCTCCTACGAGCAGTACTTC
abundance: -
d_gene: -
v_gene: TRBV14
j_gene: TRBJ2-7

CDR3aa: CASTDTAYEQYF
CDR3nt: TGTGCCAGCACGGACACCGCCTACGAGCAGTACTTC
abundance: -
d_gene: -
v_gene: TRBV6-5
j_gene: TRBJ2-7

CDR3aa: CASSVPSLNTEAFF
CDR3nt: TGTGCCAGCAGTGTGCCCAGCTTGAACACTGAAGCTTTCTTT
abundance: few
d_gene: -
v_gene: TRBV6-1
j_gene: TRBJ1-1

CDR3aa: CASSEGATDTQYF
CDR3nt: TGCGCCAGCAGCGAGGGGGCCACAGATACGCAGTATTTT
abundance: -
d_gene: TRBD1
v_gene: TRBV5-1
j_gene: TRBJ2-3

CDR3aa: CASSLRLQGEAFF
CDR3nt: TGTGCCAGCAGCCTGAGATTGCAGGGGGAAGCTTTCTTT
abundance: -
d_gene: -
v_gene: TRBV9
j_gene: TRBJ1-1

CDR3aa: CASSPKPQRFAGGNEQFF
CDR3nt: TGCGCCAGCAGCCCTAAACCGCAGAGGTTCGCGGGAGGGAATGAGCAGTTCTTC
abundance: -
d_gene: TRBD2
v_gene: TRBV4-3
j_gene: TRBJ2-1

CDR3aa: CSGSFTRMGTEAFF
CDR3nt: TGCAGCGGGTCCTTCACCCGAATGGGTACTGAAGCTTTCTTT
abundance: -
d_gene: -
v_gene: TRBV29-1
j_gene: TRBJ1-1

CDR3aa: CASNLADAGTDTQYF
CDR3nt: TGTGCCAGCAACCTGGCGGACGCTGGCACAGATACGCAGTATTTT
abundance: once
d_gene: -
v_gene: TRBV28
j_gene: TRBJ2-3

CDR3aa: CASSPGTGVNEKLFF
CDR3nt: TGTGCCAGCTCACCCGGGACAGGGGTGAATGAAAAACTGTTTTTT
abundance: -
d_gene: TRBD1
v_gene: TRBV18
j_gene: TRBJ1-4

CDR3aa: CSVDADGYTF
CDR3nt: TGCAGCGTTGACGCTGATGGCTACACCTTC
abundance: few
d_gene: -
v_gene: TRBV29-1
j_gene: TRBJ1-2

CDR3aa: CASSPYRRGGYTF
CDR3nt: TGTGCCAGCAGCCCGTACCGCAGGGGAGGCTACACCTTC
abundance: -
d_gene: -
v_gene: TRBV5-6
j_gene: TRBJ1-2

CDR3aa: CASSRSSGGREQFF
CDR3nt: TGCGCCAGCAGCCGCAGCTCGGGGGGGCGTGAGCAGTTCTTC
abundance: -
d_gene: TRBD2
v_gene: TRBV4-3
j_gene: TRBJ2-1

CDR3aa: CASSPRWRAETQYF
CDR3nt: TGTGCCAGCAGCCCCCGCTGGCGGGCAGAGACCCAGTACTTC
abundance: -
d_gene: -
v_gene: TRBV6-6
j_gene: TRBJ2-5

CDR3aa: CASRGPSRYEQYF
CDR3nt: TGTGCCAGCAGGGGGCCGTCCCGCTACGAGCAGTACTTC
abundance: -
d_gene: -
v_gene: TRBV6-1
j_gene: TRBJ2-7

CDR3aa: CASSLDGTGELFF
CDR3nt: TGTGCCAGCAGCTTAGATGGCACCGGGGAGCTGTTTTTT
abundance: once
d_gene: -
v_gene: TRBV11-3
j_gene: TRBJ2-2

CDR3aa: CASSQEAPSARGNTIYF
CDR3nt: TGTGCCAGCAGCCAAGAGGCCCCCAGCGCGAGGGGAAACACCATATATTTT
abundance: -
d_gene: -
v_gene: TRBV4-2
j_gene: TRBJ1-3

CDR3aa: CASSSGQKYEQYF
CDR3nt: TGTGCCAGCAGCTCCGGACAGAAGTACGAGCAGTACTTC
abundance: few
d_gene: -
v_gene: TRBV5-4
j_gene: TRBJ2-7

CDR3aa: CASTPVVPPYNEQFF
CDR3nt: TGTGCCAGCACCCCGGTGGTCCCACCCTACAATGAGCAGTTCTTC
abundance: -
d_gene: -
v_gene: TRBV6-1
j_gene: TRBJ2-1

CDR3aa: CASSGSHYGYTF
CDR3nt: TGTGCCAGCAGTGGTTCGCACTATGGCTACACCTTC
abundance: once
d_gene: -
v_gene: TRBV25-1
j_gene: TRBJ1-2

CDR3aa: CSVGQGNHEQYF
CDR3nt: TGCAGCGTGGGACAGGGGAACCACGAGCAGTACTTC
abundance: -
d_gene: TRBD1
v_gene: TRBV29-1
j_gene: TRBJ2-7

CDR3aa: CASSQTRNSNQPQHF
CDR3nt: TGTGCCAGCAGTCAGACTCGAAATAGCAATCAGCCCCAGCATTTT
abundance: -
d_gene: -
v_gene: TRBV6-5
j_gene: TRBJ1-5

CDR3aa: CASSSRTERGEKLFF
CDR3nt: TGTGCCAGCAGCTCGAGAACAGAGAGGGGTGAAAAACTGTTTTTT
abundance: -
d_gene: -
v_gene: TRBV5-6
j_gene: TRBJ1-4

CDR3aa: CASSPPSRSYNEQFF
CDR3nt: TGTGCCAGCTCACCACCGAGTCGCTCCTACAATGAGCAGTTCTTC
abundance: -
d_gene: -
v_gene: TRBV18
j_gene: TRBJ2-1

CDR3aa: CASKSPGRGNHIQYF
CDR3nt: TGTGCCAGCAAATCACCAGGGCGAGGGAATCACATTCAGTACTTC
abundance: -
d_gene: -
v_gene: TRBV6-5
j_gene: TRBJ2-4

CDR3aa: CASSVEGRGTQYF
CDR3nt: TGTGCCAGCAGCGTAGAGGGACGGGGAACGCAGTATTTT
abundance: -
d_gene: -
v_gene: TRBV9
j_gene: TRBJ2-3

CDR3aa: CASSETGFSEQYF
CDR3nt: TGTGCCAGCAGCGAGACAGGGTTCAGCGAGCAGTACTTC
abundance: once
d_gene: TRBD1
v_gene: TRBV11-2
j_gene: TRBJ2-7

CDR3aa: CASMRGAGYGYTF
CDR3nt: TGTGCCAGCATGAGGGGGGCTGGGTATGGCTACACCTTC
abundance: -
d_gene: -
v_gene: TRBV6-1
j_gene: TRBJ1-2

CDR3aa: CASSLGPQMGRDGYTF
CDR3nt: TGTGCCAGCAGCTTAGGCCCCCAGATGGGAAGAGATGGCTACACCTTC
abundance: -
d_gene: -
v_gene: TRBV11-2
j_gene: TRBJ1-2

CDR3aa: CASSRGAEETQYF
CDR3nt: TGTGCCAGCAGCCGGGGAGCGGAAGAGACCCAGTACTTC
abundance: -
d_gene: -
v_gene: TRBV9
j_gene: TRBJ2-5

CDR3aa: CASSLVRQLGSYEQYF
CDR3nt: TGTGCCAGCAGCTTAGTGCGGCAGCTGGGGAGCTACGAGCAGTACTTC
abundance: -
d_gene: -
v_gene: TRBV7-9
j_gene: TRBJ2-7

CDR3aa: CATRNRDNQPQHF
CDR3nt: TGTGCCACCAGAAACAGGGACAATCAGCCCCAGCATTTT
abundance: -
d_gene: -
v_gene: TRBV6-1
j_gene: TRBJ1-5

CDR3aa: CASSDDPPFGAFF
CDR3nt: TGTGCCAGCAGCGACGATCCACCTTTTGGAGCTTTCTTT
abundance: -
d_gene: -
v_gene: TRBV25-1
j_gene: TRBJ1-1

CDR3aa: CASSIGGLGTQYF
CDR3nt: TGTGCCAGTAGTATTGGAGGGCTGGGGACCCAGTACTTC
abundance: -
d_gene: -
v_gene: TRBV19
j_gene: TRBJ2-5

CDR3aa: CASTNTRGGKTQYF
CDR3nt: TGTGCCAGCACTAACACCCGAGGGGGCAAGACCCAGTACTTC
abundance: once
d_gene: TRBD1
v_gene: TRBV6-1
j_gene: TRBJ2-5

CDR3aa: CAISEVAVNQPQHF
CDR3nt: TGTGCCATCAGTGAGGTGGCAGTCAATCAGCCCCAGCATTTT
abundance: -
d_gene: -
v_gene: TRBV10-3
j_gene: TRBJ1-5

CDR3aa: CASSNGRLYGYTF
CDR3nt: TGTGCCAGCAGTAACGGGAGGCTCTATGGCTACACCTTC
abundance: -
d_gene: -
v_gene: TRBV28
j_gene: TRBJ1-2

CDR3aa: CASSETVSSYNEQFF
CDR3nt: TGTGCCAGCAGTGAGACAGTGAGCTCCTACAATGAGCAGTTCTTC
abundance: -
d_gene: -
v_gene: TRBV28
j_gene: TRBJ2-1

CDR3aa: CASSALDGAYGYTF
CDR3nt: TGTGCCAGCAGCGCTCTAGACGGAGCCTATGGCTACACCTTC
abundance: -
d_gene: -
v_gene: TRBV4-2
j_gene: TRBJ1-2

CDR3aa: CASSLPWTASPPYEQYF
CDR3nt: TGTGCCAGCAGTTTACCATGGACAGCTTCACCACCTTACGAGCAGTACTTC
abundance: -
d_gene: -
v_gene: TRBV28
j_gene: TRBJ2-7

CDR3aa: CATSGGSPYGYTF
CDR3nt: TGTGCCACCTCGGGAGGAAGCCCTTATGGCTACACCTTC
abundance: -
d_gene: -
v_gene: TRBV21-1
j_gene: TRBJ1-2

CDR3aa: CASSPVDRGNEQFF
CDR3nt: TGTGCCAGCAGCCCAGTAGATCGGGGCAATGAGCAGTTCTTC
abundance: -
d_gene: -
v_gene: TRBV7-3
j_gene: TRBJ2-1

CDR3aa: CASSHDDRGLSNTGELFF
CDR3nt: TGCGCCAGCAGCCACGACGACAGGGGGCTTTCGAACACCGGGGAGCTGTTTTTT
abundance: -
d_gene: TRBD1
v_gene: TRBV4-3
j_gene: TRBJ2-2